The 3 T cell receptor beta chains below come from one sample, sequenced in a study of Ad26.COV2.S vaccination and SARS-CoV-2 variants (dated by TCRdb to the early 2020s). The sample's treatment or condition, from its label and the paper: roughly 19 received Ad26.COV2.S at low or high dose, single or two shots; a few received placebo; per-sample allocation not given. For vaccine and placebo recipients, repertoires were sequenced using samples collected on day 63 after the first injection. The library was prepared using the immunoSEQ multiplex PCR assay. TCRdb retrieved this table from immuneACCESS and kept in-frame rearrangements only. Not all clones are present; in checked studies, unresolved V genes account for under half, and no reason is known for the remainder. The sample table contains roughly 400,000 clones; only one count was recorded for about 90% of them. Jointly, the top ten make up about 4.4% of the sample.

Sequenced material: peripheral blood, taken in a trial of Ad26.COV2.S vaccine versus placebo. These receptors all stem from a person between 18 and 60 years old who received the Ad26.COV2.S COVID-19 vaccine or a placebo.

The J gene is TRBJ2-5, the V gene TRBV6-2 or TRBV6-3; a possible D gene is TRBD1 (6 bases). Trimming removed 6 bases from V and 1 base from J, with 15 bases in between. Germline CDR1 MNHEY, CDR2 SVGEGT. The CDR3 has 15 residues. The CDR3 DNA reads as TGTGCCAGCAGCTGGGGTCAAGGGGGCCAAGAGACCCAGTACTTC. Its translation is CASSWGQGGQETQYF.

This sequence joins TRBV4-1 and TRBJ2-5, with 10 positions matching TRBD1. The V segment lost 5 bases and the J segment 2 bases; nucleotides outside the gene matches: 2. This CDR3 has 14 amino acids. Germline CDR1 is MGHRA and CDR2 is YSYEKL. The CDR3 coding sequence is TGCGCCAGCAGCTGGGGACAGGGGCAAGAGACCCAGTACTTC. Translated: CASSWGQGQETQYF.

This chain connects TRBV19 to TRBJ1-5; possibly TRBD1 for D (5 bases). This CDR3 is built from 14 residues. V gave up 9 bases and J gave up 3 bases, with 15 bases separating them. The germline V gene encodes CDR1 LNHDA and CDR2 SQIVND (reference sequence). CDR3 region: CASTRAGSNQPQHF. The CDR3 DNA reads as TGTGCCAGCACGAGGGCAGGGTCCAATCAGCCCCAGCATTTT.